These 10 T cell receptor beta chains came from one sample sequenced in a study of regulatory T cells in long-lasting Graves disease. As to time point: persistent/refractory GD, antithyroid drugs over 5 years with positive TRAb. The TCR library was made from RNA extracted from PBMCs. CDR3 regions were amplified by Arm-PCR using iRepertoire HTBI primers to build TCR beta libraries. MiXCR, run by TCRdb on the multiplex PCR reads, gives a single entry per CDR3 protein. The top ten clones hold 56% of a sample with about 310,000 distinct CDR3 sequences, more than 20% of them seen once. Specimen: peripheral blood mononuclear cells (PBMCs), collected when the disease was refractory, from a patient treated with antithyroid drugs. The receptors here all came from a female donor with Graves disease.

This clonotype has ten or more counts. The rearrangement joins TRBV2 to TRBJ2-7; tentatively, D is TRBD1 (5 bases). Between the trimmed V and J ends, which lost 7 bases and 3 bases, there was a span of 13 bases. The CDR3 length is 13 residues. Per the germline V gene, CDR1 is SNHLY and CDR2 is FYNNEI. CDR3: CASTMTDDYEQYF. Here the CDR3 DNA reads TGTGCCAGCACTATGACAGATGACTACGAGCAGTACTTC.

This clonotype was counted ten times or more. V gene TRBV7-2 combines with J gene TRBJ2-7; D ambiguous. CDR1 and CDR2 from the germline V gene are SGHTA and FQGNSA. The CDR3 length is 14 residues. V lost 2 bases and J 3 bases, leaving 11 bases between the germline ends. CDR3 region: CASSLPGLSYEQYF. The CDR3 coding sequence is TGTGCCAGCAGCTTACCTGGGCTTAGCTACGAGCAGTACTTC.

The chain is built from TRBV7-9 and TRBJ2-5; 8 positions match TRBD2. Unmatched junction bases numbered 13, after V lost 4 bases and J lost 0 bases. Per germline, CDR1 SEHNR and CDR2 FQNEAQ (reference sequence). The CDR3 length is 18 residues. The CDR3 nucleotides read TGTGCCAGCAGCTCCCCCGGACTAGCAGAGAAGTACCAAGAGACCCAGTACTTC. This translates into CASSSPGLAEKYQETQYF.

A few counts support this clonotype. J is TRBJ1-2 and V is TRBV4-2; perhaps TRBD1 as D (5 bases). Germline assignment: CDR1 LGHNA and CDR2 YNFKEQ. V lost 0 bases and J 2 bases, leaving 10 bases between the germline ends. This CDR3 spans 15 amino acids. CDR3 DNA: TGTGCCAGCAGCCAAGAAGGGGAGGACAACTATGGCTACACCTTC. This sequence encodes CASSQEGEDNYGYTF.

Ten or more counts support this clonotype. This chain connects TRBV29-1 to TRBJ2-5; 7 bases are a match to TRBD2. Germline values: CDR1 SQVTM, CDR2 ANQGSEA. The ends lost 1 base at V and 4 bases at J; junction bases unmatched: 9. The CDR3 length is 15 residues. As DNA, the CDR3 is TGCAGCGTTGAAGTGGGGAGGGGCTTCCTAGAGACCCAGTACTTC. Encoded protein: CSVEVGRGFLETQYF. The variable domain in full, completed from reference TRBV29-1 and TRBJ2-5, reads SAVISQKPSRDICQRGTSLTIQCQVDSQVTMMFWYRQQPGQSLTLIATANQGSEATYESGFVIDKFPISRPNLTFSTLTVSNMSPEDSSIYLCSVEVGRGFLETQYFGPGTRLLVL.

This clonotype was picked up a small number of times. CDR3 nucleotide sequence: TGTGCCACCAGCAGCGACGTGGGGGCCGGGGAGCTGTTTTTT. This encodes CATSSDVGAGELFF. This chain connects TRBV15 to TRBJ2-2; D possibly uses TRBD1 or TRBD2 (5 bases each). CDR3 size: 14 residues. Per germline, CDR1 LNHNV and CDR2 YYDKDF (reference sequence). Trimming left V 3 bases short and J 6 bases short, with 11 bases between.

This clonotype was observed at least ten times. The chain uses TRBV20-1 and TRBJ1-2, with D hard to call. V was cut by 6 bases and J by 8 bases, with 16 bases left in between. Germline lookup yields CDR1 DFQATT and CDR2 SNEGSKA (reference sequence). The CDR3 totals 12 residues. DNA of the CDR3: TGCAGTGCATCGGGAGCGTATTGGGGCTACACCTTC. This sequence encodes CSASGAYWGYTF.

V gene TRBV6-1 combines with J gene TRBJ1-1; the D is unclear. This CDR3 is 12 amino acids long. Germline V gene sequence: CDR1 MNHNS, CDR2 SASEGT. Trimming pared 7 bases from V and 5 bases from J, leaving 11 bases between. The DNA of the CDR3 is TGTGCCAGCACGGGGTTTGGGACTGAAGCTTTCTTT. Translating gives CASTGFGTEAFF.

V is TRBV2 and J is TRBJ2-5; D assignment may be TRBD1 or TRBD2 (5 bases each). Looked up from germline, CDR1 is SNHLY and CDR2 is FYNNEI. The CDR3 consists of 14 residues. V lost 7 bases to trimming and J lost 2 bases, with 14 bases between them. CDR3 sequence (DNA): TGTGCCAGCACCCCGTTTGAGGGGCAAGAGACCCAGTACTTC. This sequence encodes CASTPFEGQETQYF.

This clonotype was recorded a few times. The chain links TRBV28 to TRBJ1-1; D unclear. The CDR3 has 10 amino acids. Germline V gene sequence: CDR1 MDHEN, CDR2 SYDVKM. Trimming removed 10 bases from V and 5 bases from J, with 8 bases in between. The CDR3 DNA reads as TGTGCCACCCGCGGGACTGAAGCTTTCTTT. Translating gives CATRGTEAFF.